Below are 29 T cell receptor beta chains sequenced from a single sample in a study of T cell responses to AZD1222 COVID-19 vaccine. Method: immunoSEQ multiplex PCR; TCRdb's copy keeps in-frame clones and lacks some. Among fewer than 200,000 clones listed, just over 90% were seen once. Sequencing used peripheral blood, obtained 28 days after the second AZD1222 dose. The receptors were sampled from an adult who received the AZD1222 COVID-19 vaccine.

CDR3 sequence reads: CASSVGGGQPQHF. The CDR3 coding sequence is TGTGCCAGCAGCGTAGGGGGAGGACAGCCCCAGCATTTT. This chain links TRBV9 with TRBJ1-5; D is ambiguous. V lost 0 bases, J lost 7 bases, and 8 bases lay in between. This CDR3 region has 13 residues. Germline lookup yields CDR1 SGDLS and CDR2 YYNGEE.

The chain employs TRBV7-3 and TRBJ2-7; D not resolved. Germline assignment: CDR1 SGHTA and CDR2 FQGTGA. The CDR3 is 17 residues long. V lost 0 bases, J lost 6 bases, and 21 bases lay in between. The CDR3 nucleotides read TGTGCCAGCAGCTTAACCGTGAGTAGCTCGAAGGATTCCGAGCAGTACTTC. It is translated as CASSLTVSSSKDSEQYF.

Comment on this clone: Other nucleotide sequences from this sample produce the same CDR3. The gene calls are TRBV5-1 and TRBJ2-3; D unclear. CDR3 size: 12 residues. V dropped 1 base and J dropped 3 bases, with 3 bases sitting between them. Germline-derived CDR1 and CDR2 are SGHRS and YFSETQ. CDR3 protein: CASSLSTDTQYF. As DNA, the CDR3 is TGCGCCAGCAGCTTGTCGACAGATACGCAGTATTTT.

The chain links TRBV5-1 to TRBJ1-5; maybe TRBD1 (5 bases). Germline CDR1 reads SGHRS; CDR2 reads YFSETQ. V lost 4 bases to trimming and J lost 3 bases, with 14 bases between them. The CDR3 covers 15 residues. Here the CDR3 DNA reads TGCGCCAGCAGCCCGGGGGGGTTAGTCAATCAGCCCCAGCATTTT. Translated, it gives CASSPGGLVNQPQHF.

V and J are TRBV12-3 or TRBV12-4 and TRBJ1-1; no reliable D call. V gave up 5 bases and J gave up 1 base, with 2 bases separating them. The CDR3 runs 11 residues. The CDR3 DNA follows: TGTGCCAGCAGTAGGAACACTGAAGCTTTCTTT. As protein: CASSRNTEAFF.

This sequence joins TRBV15 and TRBJ2-2; D gene ambiguous. The CDR3 sequence is 17 residues long. Germline V gives CDR1 LNHNV, CDR2 YYDKDF (reference sequence). V lost 0 bases and J lost 1, with 12 bases in between. CDR3 nucleotide sequence: TGTGCCACCAGCAGAGATCTCGGGCGGCAGAACACCGGGGAGCTGTTTTTT. Translation: CATSRDLGRQNTGELFF.

The chain is built from TRBV12-5 and TRBJ1-5; a possible D gene is TRBD1 (6 bases). This CDR3 spans 16 amino acids. V was shortened by 4 bases and J by 6 bases, with 19 bases between the two germline ends. The germline gives CDR1 LGHNT, CDR2 FRNRAP. The CDR3 here is CASGSEAGGGSQPQHF. The CDR3 DNA reads as TGTGCTAGTGGTTCCGAGGCGGGGGGCGGGAGTCAGCCCCAGCATTTT.

V usage is TRBV6-5 and J usage is TRBJ1-2; D not certain. The germline V and J ends were trimmed by 5 bases and 4 bases, with 8 bases remaining between them. Germline-derived CDR1 and CDR2 are MNHEY and SVGAGI. CDR3 size: 12 residues. The CDR3 coding sequence is TGTGCCAGCAGTACTGACGGCTATGGCTACACCTTC. It is translated as CASSTDGYGYTF.

The CDR3 nucleotides are TGTGCCACCGATAGGACAGGGGAGCGCACTGAAGCTTTCTTT. Protein: CATDRTGERTEAFF. The chain is built from TRBV7-9 and TRBJ1-1; 9 nucleotides agree with TRBD1. Germline V lookup: CDR1 SEHNR, CDR2 FQNEAQ (reference sequence). This CDR3 is 14 amino acids long. Trimming cost V 10 bases and J 4 bases; bases outside gene matches: 10.

V is TRBV18 and J is TRBJ2-7, with D perhaps assigned TRBD1 or TRBD2 (5 bases each). The CDR3 sequence is 16 residues long. Germline assignment: CDR1 KGHSH and CDR2 LQKENI. V gave up 0 bases and J gave up 6 bases, with 18 bases separating them. The CDR3 spells CASSPPHSGRWVEQYF. The CDR3 DNA is TGTGCCAGCTCACCACCTCATTCGGGACGGTGGGTCGAGCAGTACTTC.

J is TRBJ2-1 and V is TRBV9; D is perhaps TRBD1 (6 bases). The CDR3 has 15 residues. The germline CDR1 and CDR2 sequences are SGDLS and YYNGEE. Trimming left V 7 bases short and J 2 bases short, with 16 bases between. In DNA, the CDR3 is TGTGCCAGCGCGTCAGGGACATCCACCTACAATGAGCAGTTCTTC. Translating gives CASASGTSTYNEQFF.

V usage is TRBV11-3 and J usage is TRBJ1-1, with TRBD1 identical over 7 bases. The ends lost 4 bases at V and 6 bases at J; junction bases unmatched: 5. The CDR3 consists of 13 residues. CDR1 and CDR2 (germline): SGHNT, YENEEA. As DNA, the CDR3 is TGTGCCAGCAGCTCCGGGACAGCGCCTGAAGCTTTCTTT. Protein: CASSSGTAPEAFF.

This chain links TRBV11-2 with TRBJ2-2; D gene ambiguous. V was trimmed by 7 bases and J by 5 bases, leaving 20 bases between them. Germline V gives CDR1 SGHAT, CDR2 FQNNGV. The CDR3 totals 16 residues. CDR3: CASTPRVAQRTGELFF. For the CDR3, the DNA is TGTGCCAGCACCCCTCGGGTCGCCCAACGGACCGGGGAGCTGTTTTTT.

This clone appeared once. This sequence joins TRBV5-8 and TRBJ1-2; D gene uncertain. Germline V lookup: CDR1 SGHTS, CDR2 YDEGEE. With 3 bases removed from V and 0 bases from J, the gap between germline ends came to 15 bases. The CDR3 has 16 residues. The CDR3 reads CASSSGPLLANYGYTF. The CDR3, as DNA: TGTGCCAGCAGCTCCGGACCGTTGTTAGCTAACTATGGCTACACCTTC.

The rearrangement links TRBV5-1 to TRBJ2-4; 7 nucleotides line up with TRBD1. J gave up 4 bases and V 7 bases, and 2 bases lay outside the gene matches. The CDR3 covers 12 residues. The germline gives CDR1 SGHRS, CDR2 YFSETQ. CDR3 nucleotide sequence: TGCGCCAGCCGGGGACAGAAAAACATTCAGTACTTC. Its protein product is CASRGQKNIQYF.

The V and J genes are TRBV10-2 and TRBJ1-1; D might be TRBD1 (6 bases). The germline V and J ends were trimmed by 4 bases and 5 bases, with 17 bases remaining between them. The V gene's germline CDR1 is WSHSY and CDR2 SAAADI. This CDR3 comprises 15 residues. The CDR3 bases are TGCGCCAGCAGTGGAAGTCGGGGGCGCGGGACTGAAGCTTTCTTT. It codes for CASSGSRGRGTEAFF.

The count of this clone is one. V gene TRBV18 combines with J gene TRBJ2-1; TRBD2 agrees at 10 bases. Germline V gene data show CDR1 as KGHSH and CDR2 as LQKENI. V trimming: 1 base; J trimming: 1 base; junction bases outside the gene matches: 1. This CDR3 contains 16 residues. The CDR3 protein is CASSPQLAGSYNEQFF. Written as DNA, the CDR3 is TGTGCCAGCTCACCACAACTAGCGGGGTCCTACAATGAGCAGTTCTTC.

This clone was detected once. V and J are TRBV30 and TRBJ1-6; no reliable D call. CDR3 size: 14 residues. Germline CDR1 is GTSNPN and CDR2 is SVGIG (reference sequence). V was pared by 4 bases and J by 7 bases, with 14 bases between. The CDR3 is CAWNLFGSNSPLHF. Here the CDR3 DNA reads TGTGCCTGGAACCTGTTCGGGTCGAATTCACCCCTCCACTTT. Using reference TRBV30 and TRBJ1-6 for the parts outside the CDR3, the full variable domain is SQTIHQWPATLVQPVGSPLSLECTVEGTSNPNLYWYRQAAGRGLQLLFYSVGIGQISSEVPQNLSASRPQDRQFILSSKKLLLSDSGFYLCAWNLFGSNSPLHFGNGTRLTVT.

The chain combines TRBV29-1 with TRBJ2-5; no firm D call. V shed 1 base and J shed 4 bases, with 10 bases lying between them. The CDR3 runs to 13 residues. CDR1 SQVTM and CDR2 ANQGSEA come from the germline V gene. The CDR3 is CSVEAWVGETQYF. In DNA form, the CDR3 reads TGCAGCGTTGAAGCTTGGGTGGGAGAGACCCAGTACTTC.

This clone was found once. This chain uses TRBV5-6 with TRBJ1-3; 7 nucleotides align to TRBD1. The CDR3 is 16 amino acids. V was pared by 5 bases and J by 0 bases, with 8 bases of the junction left unmatched. Germline assignment: CDR1 SGHDT and CDR2 YYEEEE. CDR3 sequence: CASRHSPGGSGNTIYF. As DNA, the CDR3 is TGTGCCAGCAGGCATAGCCCAGGGGGCTCTGGAAACACCATATATTTT. Filled out from reference TRBV5-6 and TRBJ1-3, the complete variable domain reads DAGVTQSPTHLIKTRGQQVTLRCSPKSGHDTVSWYQQALGQGPQFIFQYYEEEERQRGNFPDRFSGHQFPNYSSELNVNALLLGDSALYLCASRHSPGGSGNTIYFGEGSWLTVV.

This chain links TRBV27 with TRBJ2-7, with D perhaps matching TRBD1 (6 bases). The ends were cut back, 6 bases at V and 0 bases at J, with 9 bases in the middle. The CDR3 is 13 amino acids. CDR1 is MNHEY and CDR2 is SMNVEV in the germline V gene (reference sequence). The CDR3 DNA reads TGTGCCAGCAGGACAGGTTACTCCTACGAGCAGTACTTC. Protein product: CASRTGYSYEQYF.

The chain links TRBV12-3 or TRBV12-4 to TRBJ2-5, with D unclear. The CDR3 runs 13 residues. V lost 0 bases and J 5 bases, leaving 7 bases between the germline ends. The CDR3 region is CASSLARWETQYF. The CDR3 DNA reads TGTGCCAGCAGTTTAGCGAGGTGGGAGACCCAGTACTTC.

This clone was found once. The rearrangement links TRBV11-1 to TRBJ1-1; no clear D gene. With 5 bases removed from V and 5 bases from J, the gap between germline ends came to 6 bases. Germline V gene sequence: CDR1 SGHAT, CDR2 FQDESV (reference sequence). The CDR3 has 11 amino acids. In nucleotides, the CDR3 is TGTGCCAGCAGCCCGGGGACTGAAGCTTTCTTT. It translates to CASSPGTEAFF.

The genes are TRBV7-2 and TRBJ2-7; either TRBD1 or TRBD2 may supply D (5 bases each). Trimming removed 5 bases from V and 0 bases from J, with 11 bases in between. CDR1 and CDR2 from the germline V gene are SGHTA and FQGNSA. This CDR3 has 14 residues. CDR3 DNA: TGTGCCAGCAGCCAGTCGAGGGGCTCCTACGAGCAGTACTTC. This gives the protein CASSQSRGSYEQYF.

The rearrangement links TRBV5-4 to TRBJ1-2, with D possibly matching TRBD1 (6 bases). The CDR3 contains 15 residues. From germline, CDR1 is SGHNT and CDR2 YYREEE (reference sequence). Trimming took 2 bases from V and 4 from J, leaving 15 bases between them. CDR3 protein: CASSFPNRDVYGYTF. In DNA form, the CDR3 reads TGTGCCAGCAGCTTTCCGAACAGGGACGTCTATGGCTACACCTTC.

The genes are TRBV6-5 and TRBJ1-1, with 10 bases aligning to TRBD1. Germline lookup yields CDR1 MNHEY and CDR2 SVGAGI. The CDR3 totals 16 residues. After removal of 4 bases from V and 1 base from J, the junction contained 6 bases not matched to a gene. The chain's CDR3 is CASSFRQGAPNTEAFF. The CDR3 nucleotides read TGTGCCAGCAGTTTCCGACAGGGGGCCCCGAACACTGAAGCTTTCTTT.

V gene TRBV5-8 combines with J gene TRBJ1-6; tentatively, D is TRBD1 (6 bases). CDR1 SGHTS and CDR2 YDEGEE come from the germline V gene. Between the trimmed V and J ends, which lost 2 bases and 7 bases, there was a span of 10 bases. This CDR3 comprises 14 residues. CDR3 sequence (DNA): TGTGCCAGCAGCTTTGTACAGGGAAATTCACCCCTCCACTTT. Its protein product is CASSFVQGNSPLHF.

This rearrangement joins TRBV30 to TRBJ2-7; the D gene is possibly TRBD2 (6 bases). Germline CDR1 is GTSNPN and CDR2 is SVGIG (reference sequence). The ends were cut back, 1 base at V and 3 bases at J, with 19 bases in the middle. The CDR3 has 16 residues. The CDR3, as DNA: TGTGCCTGGAGTGGACCCCTTGCGTGGAGGGTCTACGAGCAGTACTTC. This translates into CAWSGPLAWRVYEQYF.

The V gene is TRBV30, the J gene TRBJ2-5; no firm D call. CDR1 and CDR2 from the germline V gene are GTSNPN and SVGIG (reference sequence). CDR3 length: 12 residues. V lost 0 bases, J lost 4 bases, and 6 bases lay in between. The CDR3 bases are TGTGCCTGGAGTGTACTTTCAGAGACCCAGTACTTC. Translation gives CAWSVLSETQYF.